This record concerns one TCR beta chain sequence. These data are taken from a study of patients and donors after allogeneic stem cell transplantation. TCRdb re-analysed the RT-PCR reads in MiXCR, keeping a single row per CDR3 protein. Of approximately 410,000 distinct CDR3 sequences in the sample, roughly 16% were seen once. CDR3 length: 16 amino acids. The germline CDR1 and CDR2 sequences are MDHEN and SYDVKM. Trimming removed 8 bases from V and 0 bases from J, with 17 bases in between. The chain combines TRBV28 with TRBJ2-1; D gene ambiguous. Source material: blood, either unsorted or a sorted T cell fraction (not recorded which). The sequence was obtained from a human donor who was either an allogeneic HSCT recipient or a stem cell or donor lymphocyte infusion donor (not recorded which). It is not recorded whose cells these are; they may come from a transplant donor. For the CDR3, the DNA is TGTGCCAGCCGAACCGCCGTTTTTAGCTCCTACAATGAGCAGTTCTTC. The encoded protein is CASRTAVFSSYNEQFF. Variable domain in full (rest from reference TRBV28 and TRBJ2-1): DVKVTQSSRYLVKRTGEKVFLECVQDMDHENMFWYRQDPGLGLRLIYFSYDVKMKEKGDIPEGYSVSREKKERFSLILESASTNQTSMYLCASRTAVFSSYNEQFFGPGTRLTVL.